This T cell receptor beta chain was found in a study of T cell responses to AZD1222 COVID-19 vaccine. The assay was immunoSEQ multiplex PCR, and TCRdb's table has in-frame clones only and misses some. The table shows about 70,000 clones, with around nine tenths occurring only once. Points on this clone: Its target is unknown.

From germline, CDR1 is MNHEY and CDR2 SVGAGI. The CDR3 has 14 residues. V shed 2 bases and J 5 bases; nucleotides not matched to a gene: 5. Study outcomes and limitations: Donors were mostly white British, more females; clonal diversity possibly underestimated.

The source is an adult who received the AZD1222 COVID-19 vaccine. Sequences were derived from peripheral blood, sampled 28 days after the second AZD1222 dose. The V call is TRBV6-5, the J call TRBJ2-7, with 8 bases that match TRBD1. The CDR3 protein is CASSYDRGPHEQYF. The DNA for the CDR3 is TGTGCCAGCAGTTACGACAGGGGCCCACACGAGCAGTACTTC.